Listed here is a single T cell receptor (beta chain). Its antigen remains unknown. This sample is drawn from a study of T cell responses to AZD1222 COVID-19 vaccine. General observations from the study: Vaccine-associated CD4 TCRs spanned spike, dominant at 160-218 and 743-854. Nearly half of unique spike-specific TCRs reportedly avoided B.1.351 and B.1.1.7 mutated regions.

Libraries were prepared by immunoSEQ multiplex PCR; TCRdb keeps only in-frame clonotypes and omits some of them. Found here are more than 80,000 clones, 70% to 90% of them singletons; the top ten hold approximately 10%. Trimming left V 6 bases short and J 2 bases short, with 14 bases between. Per germline, CDR1 SNHLY and CDR2 FYNNEI. The CDR3 spans 15 residues. V is TRBV2 and J is TRBJ1-5, with a tentative D call TRBD1 (6 bases). Material: peripheral blood, obtained on day 0 of MenACWY control vaccination. This sequence originates from an adult in good health. The CDR3 sequence: CASRQGRVGNQPQHF. CDR3 nucleotides: TGTGCCAGCAGACAGGGAAGGGTCGGCAATCAGCCCCAGCATTTT. The full variable domain, in which reference TRBV2 and TRBJ1-5 provide the parts outside the CDR3, is EPEVTQTPSHQVTQMGQEVILRCVPISNHLYFYWYRQILGQKVEFLVSFYNNEISEKSEIFDDQFSVERPDGSNFTLKIRSTKLEDSAMYFCASRQGRVGNQPQHFGDGTRLSIL.